What follows are 25 T cell receptor beta chains derived from one specimen sequenced in a study of radiation and T cells in renal cell carcinoma. The method was immunoSEQ multiplex PCR; TCRdb's version includes in-frame clones alone and lacks a portion of them. The sample includes fewer than 9,000 clones, less than 75% of them seen just once. Treatment here: treatment-naive control, cytoreductive nephrectomy. The sequencing here drew on tumor tissue, taken from a patient whose treatment was nephrectomy without radiotherapy. The source is a woman aged 70 to 79 with renal cell carcinoma.

This chain joins TRBV27 and TRBJ2-1, with D uncertain. The V end lost 0 bases, the J end lost 5 bases, and 8 bases lay between the germline ends. CDR1 and CDR2 from the germline V gene are MNHEY and SMNVEV (reference sequence). This CDR3 is 14 amino acids long. The CDR3 here is CASSLSAANNEQFF. Here the CDR3 DNA reads TGTGCCAGCAGTTTATCGGCAGCCAACAATGAGCAGTTCTTC.

This clone was seen a few times. This sequence joins TRBV9 and TRBJ1-1, with 7 nucleotides matching TRBD1. J was trimmed by 3 bases and V by 4 bases; bases with no gene match: 3. The CDR3 length is 13 residues. Germline V gene data show CDR1 as SGDLS and CDR2 as YYNGEE. Written as DNA, the CDR3 is TGTGCCAGCAGCCCCACAGGGGACACTGAAGCTTTCTTT. Protein sequence: CASSPTGDTEAFF.

The chain uses TRBV21-1 and TRBJ2-7; the table's D call, TRBD1, has no DNA check behind it. TRBV21-1 is reported as a pseudogene. The CDR3 extends over 15 amino acids. CDR3 DNA sequence: TGTGCCAGCAGCAAAGCGCTGGACATCACCTACGAGCAGTACTTC. Its translation is CASSKALDITYEQYF.

The chain recombines TRBV6-1 with TRBJ2-5; no clear D gene. The germline CDR1 and CDR2 sequences are MNHNS and SASEGT. With 5 bases removed from V and 7 bases from J, the gap between germline ends came to 20 bases. This CDR3 has 15 amino acids. The CDR3 bases are TGTGCCAGCAGTCCTTCGAGACTTGTAAGAGGGACCCAGTACTTC. Encoded protein: CASSPSRLVRGTQYF.

The genes are TRBV5-4 and TRBJ2-7; TRBD1 aligns across 7 bases. J was trimmed by 2 bases and V by 0 bases; bases with no gene match: 5. This CDR3 has 15 amino acids. Looked up from germline, CDR1 is SGHNT and CDR2 is YYREEE (reference sequence). The chain's CDR3 is CASSLGGGSPYEQYF. Written as DNA, the CDR3 is TGTGCCAGCAGCTTGGGAGGGGGCTCCCCCTACGAGCAGTACTTC.

This chain connects TRBV27 to TRBJ2-1; 7 nucleotides align to TRBD2. CDR3 length: 14 amino acids. Trimming at V came to 5 bases and at J to 4 bases, leaving 5 bases not matched to a gene. Germline V gives CDR1 MNHEY, CDR2 SMNVEV (reference sequence). As DNA, the CDR3 is TGTGCCAGCAGTCCTCTGGGGGGGTACAATGAGCAGTTCTTC. Encoded protein: CASSPLGGYNEQFF.

The table lists this clone with a few counts. The rearrangement links TRBV30 to TRBJ1-1; D is uncertain. V was trimmed by 4 bases and J by 5 bases, leaving 14 bases between them. Germline V gene lookup returns CDR1 GTSNPN and CDR2 SVGIG (reference sequence). The CDR3 is made up of 13 amino acids. Written as DNA, the CDR3 is TGTGCCTGGACGGCTTTTGAAGGAACTGAAGCTTTCTTT. Encoded protein: CAWTAFEGTEAFF.

CDR3 in amino acids: CASSPYSGGNNEQFF. CDR3 sequence (DNA): TGCGCCAGCAGTCCCTATAGCGGGGGGAACAATGAGCAGTTCTTC. V usage is TRBV10-1 and J usage is TRBJ2-1, with 10 bases fitting TRBD2. Trimming at V came to 5 bases and at J to 5 bases, leaving 6 bases not matched to a gene. The V gene's germline CDR1 is WNHNN and CDR2 SYGVQD (reference sequence). This CDR3 spans 15 amino acids.

The CDR3: CASKTSGGASYEQYF. CDR3 DNA: TGTGCCAGCAAGACTAGCGGGGGGGCCTCCTACGAGCAGTACTTC. V gene TRBV11-2 combines with J gene TRBJ2-7, with 14 bases that match TRBD2. This CDR3 is 15 amino acids long. Per the germline V gene, CDR1 is SGHAT and CDR2 is FQNNGV. V trimming: 7 bases; J trimming: 0 bases; junction bases outside the gene matches: 2.

The gene calls are TRBV6-6 and TRBJ1-6; 7 bases are shared with TRBD1. This CDR3 comprises 15 residues. V lost 4 bases to trimming and J lost 9 bases; unmatched junction nucleotides: 9. The germline V gene encodes CDR1 MNHNY and CDR2 SVGAGI (reference sequence). The CDR3 DNA is TGTGCCAGCAGTTCCCAGGGGGGGCTTCTTTCACCCCTCCACTTT. It yields the protein CASSSQGGLLSPLHF.

J is TRBJ2-5 and V is TRBV6-1; D might be TRBD1 (5 bases). The CDR3 is 15 residues long. CDR1 and CDR2 from the germline V gene are MNHNS and SASEGT. V dropped 2 bases and J dropped 2 bases, with 12 bases sitting between them. CDR3 amino acids: CASSELGPTQETQYF. The CDR3 region has the DNA TGTGCCAGCAGTGAATTGGGGCCAACGCAAGAGACCCAGTACTTC.

V usage is TRBV15 and J usage is TRBJ2-3; 11 bases fit TRBD1. Per germline, CDR1 LNHNV and CDR2 YYDKDF (reference sequence). This CDR3 region has 18 residues. V lost 2 bases and J lost 3; bases outside the gene matches: 10. The CDR3: CATSRTLGQGVGTDTQYF. The DNA for the CDR3 is TGTGCCACCAGCAGAACACTGGGACAGGGGGTAGGAACAGATACGCAGTATTTT. The full variable domain, its missing parts supplied by reference TRBV15 and TRBJ2-3, is DAMVIQNPRYQVTQFGKPVTLSCSQTLNHNVMYWYQQKSSQAPKLLFHYYDKDFNNEADTPDNFQSRRPNTSFCFLDIRSPGLGDTAMYLCATSRTLGQGVGTDTQYFGPGTRLTVL.

This clone was detected a few times. The V call is TRBV7-9, the J call TRBJ1-6, with a tentative D call TRBD1 (5 bases). Trimming took 7 bases from V and 7 from J, leaving 11 bases between them. Germline V lookup: CDR1 SEHNR, CDR2 FQNEAQ (reference sequence). The CDR3 extends over 13 amino acids. CDR3 sequence (DNA): TGTGCCAGCACCGGGACCACAAATTCACCCCTCCACTTT. This gives the protein CASTGTTNSPLHF.

This clone has only one observation. This rearrangement joins TRBV9 to TRBJ2-3; 7 bases agree with TRBD1. The CDR3 spans 18 residues. V gave up 1 base and J gave up 0 bases; unmatched junction bases: 11. Germline CDR1 SGDLS, CDR2 YYNGEE. DNA of the CDR3: TGTGCCAGCAGCGTAACAGGGGTGGGGCTCGGTAGCACAGATACGCAGTATTTT. It specifies CASSVTGVGLGSTDTQYF.

V gene TRBV27 combines with J gene TRBJ2-1; 8 bases align to TRBD2. Losses at the gene ends were 6 bases for V and 5 bases for J; bases not matched to a gene: 9. Germline values: CDR1 MNHEY, CDR2 SMNVEV (reference sequence). The CDR3 is 15 amino acids. The DNA for the CDR3 is TGTGCCAGCAGCCCGTTGGGGACTAGACACAATGAGCAGTTCTTC. Its translation: CASSPLGTRHNEQFF.

This clone is deemed medium-sized. This chain links TRBV19 with TRBJ1-2; 7 nucleotides align to TRBD1. CDR3 length: 14 amino acids. V shed 8 bases, J shed 7 bases, and the junction held 13 bases outside the gene matches. From germline, CDR1 is LNHDA and CDR2 SQIVND (reference sequence). The CDR3 reads CASGAGDSRRGYTF. Here the CDR3 DNA reads TGTGCCAGTGGGGCAGGGGACAGCCGTCGTGGCTACACCTTC.

The CDR3 nucleotides read TGTGCCAGCAGTGCGGGACAGAGTTACCAAGAGACCCAGTACTTC. Protein sequence: CASSAGQSYQETQYF. V gene TRBV6-5 combines with J gene TRBJ2-5; perhaps TRBD1 as D (7 bases). Per the germline V gene, CDR1 is MNHEY and CDR2 is SVGAGI. The V and J ends lost 5 bases and 0 bases respectively, with 13 bases between them. The CDR3 contains 15 residues.

V gene TRBV19 combines with J gene TRBJ2-2, with TRBD1 matching over 7 bases. Germline V gene lookup returns CDR1 LNHDA and CDR2 SQIVND (reference sequence). This CDR3 region has 16 residues. J lost 5 bases, V lost 4 bases, and 10 bases had no gene match. This CDR3 reads CASSTPQGGVTGELFF. As DNA, the CDR3 is TGTGCCAGTAGTACCCCGCAAGGGGGCGTAACCGGGGAGCTGTTTTTT.

In this sample, this clone turned up a few times. V is TRBV4-1 and J is TRBJ1-2; a weak D match, TRBD1 (6 bases). V was trimmed by 2 bases and J by 7 bases, leaving 17 bases between them. The CDR3 is 15 amino acids. The germline V gene has CDR1 MGHRA and CDR2 YSYEKL. CDR3 residues: CASSQTGQGSFGYTF. In DNA, the CDR3 is TGCGCCAGCAGCCAAACCGGGCAGGGGTCGTTTGGCTACACCTTC.

As DNA, the CDR3 is TGTGCCAGCAGCTTAGATATTAACACTGAAGCTTTCTTT. Protein sequence: CASSLDINTEAFF. This chain uses TRBV11-2 with TRBJ1-1; D call uncertain. The germline V and J ends were trimmed by 0 bases and 2 bases, with 4 bases remaining between them. CDR3 size: 13 residues. In germline, CDR1 is SGHAT, CDR2 FQNNGV.

The table lists this clone with a few counts. The chain recombines TRBV18 with TRBJ2-7, with D unclear. Germline V gives CDR1 KGHSH, CDR2 LQKENI. V was clipped by 3 bases and J by 3 bases, with 12 bases between them. This CDR3 comprises 14 residues. The CDR3: CASSPFPGYYEQYF. The CDR3 nucleotides read TGTGCCAGCTCACCCTTCCCAGGCTACTACGAGCAGTACTTC.

This clone was seen a few times. The rearrangement links TRBV5-6 to TRBJ2-3; the match to TRBD2 covers 8 bases. CDR1 SGHDT and CDR2 YYEEEE come from the germline V gene. The V and J ends lost 4 bases and 4 bases, in that order; junction bases with no gene match: 14. The CDR3 is made up of 17 amino acids. This chain's CDR3 is CASSHIRQAGGPDTQYF. The CDR3 coding sequence is TGTGCCAGCAGCCACATACGACAGGCGGGGGGACCAGATACGCAGTATTTT.

A few counts support this clone. V and J are TRBV29-1 and TRBJ1-3; D unclear. Trimming left V 4 bases short and J 0 bases short, with 7 bases between. This CDR3 spans 13 amino acids. Germline values: CDR1 SQVTM, CDR2 ANQGSEA. The CDR3 nucleotides read TGCAGCGTTGCGGTCAGCTCTGGAAACACCATATATTTT. Residues: CSVAVSSGNTIYF.

The chain uses TRBV4-3 and TRBJ1-1; 8 bases agree with TRBD1. The germline CDR1 and CDR2 sequences are LGHNA and YSLEER. This CDR3 spans 14 amino acids. V was pared by 3 bases and J by 3 bases, with 3 bases of the junction left unmatched. CDR3 nucleotide sequence: TGCGCCAGCAGCCAGGAGACAGGGGACACTGAAGCTTTCTTT. As protein: CASSQETGDTEAFF.

The rearrangement links TRBV11-2 to TRBJ1-2, with D unclear. In germline, CDR1 is SGHAT, CDR2 FQNNGV. Trimming pared 4 bases from V and 5 bases from J, leaving 8 bases between. CDR3 length equals 12 residues. CDR3 sequence reads: CASSSMGYGYTF. CDR3 nucleotides: TGTGCCAGCAGCTCGATGGGTTATGGCTACACCTTC.